This TCR beta chain derives from a study of T cells in Graves' hyperthyroidism and ophthalmopathy. Overall study findings and caveats: Blood held most thyroid clonotypes expanded above 0.001 frequency.

CDR3 length: 15 residues. The ends were cut back, 8 bases at V and 1 base at J, with 17 bases in the middle. The germline V gene has CDR1 MDHEN and CDR2 SYDVKM. This clonotype was recorded many times. What it binds is unknown. Ophthalmopathy cases met thresholds of Clinical Activity Score at least 3, NOSPECS grade at least 4 and duration under 3 months. Out of 10 ml of fresh peripheral blood came the PBMCs. It was RNA transcripts that yielded the amplified TCR beta CDR3 regions. A first-round RT-PCR of the TCR CDR3 used the HTBI primer set. TCRdb re-analysed the multiplex PCR reads in MiXCR, keeping a single row per CDR3 protein. The profile shows some 650,000 distinct CDR3 sequences, roughly 15% of them singletons.

The receptor was isolated from a woman between 40 and 50 years old with Graves' ophthalmopathy. Sequenced sample: blood. The rearrangement links TRBV28 to TRBJ1-1; D may be TRBD1 (6 bases). The CDR3 reads CASLTGSGGNTEAFF. In DNA form, the CDR3 reads TGTGCCAGCCTTACAGGGTCGGGAGGGAACACTGAAGCTTTCTTT. Combining the CDR3 with reference TRBV28 and TRBJ1-1 gives the whole variable domain DVKVTQSSRYLVKRTGEKVFLECVQDMDHENMFWYRQDPGLGLRLIYFSYDVKMKEKGDIPEGYSVSREKKERFSLILESASTNQTSMYLCASLTGSGGNTEAFFGQGTRLTVV.